The 32 T cell receptor beta chains below come from one sample, sequenced in a study of blood T cell repertoires in COVID-19. Libraries were prepared by immunoSEQ multiplex PCR; TCRdb keeps only in-frame clonotypes and omits some of them. Found here are fewer than 350,000 clones, about nine tenths of them singletons; the top ten hold around 4.8%. The material sequenced was PBMCs or T cells enriched from blood (not recorded which). These receptor sequences come from a man in his 60s who had recovered from COVID-19.

This chain links TRBV28 with TRBJ2-3; TRBD2 aligns across 9 bases. The CDR3 spans 16 residues. Losses at the gene ends were 1 base for V and 0 bases for J; bases not matched to a gene: 2. The V gene's germline CDR1 is MDHEN and CDR2 SYDVKM. As DNA, the CDR3 is TGTGCCAGCAGTTTATTGAGCGGGGGGAGCACAGATACGCAGTATTTT. This codes for CASSLLSGGSTDTQYF.

The gene calls are TRBV2 and TRBJ1-1; D possibly corresponds to TRBD1 (6 bases). The CDR3 is 13 residues long. Trimming cost V 7 bases and J 5 bases, with 14 bases left between them. The germline gives CDR1 SNHLY, CDR2 FYNNEI. The CDR3 sequence is CASNRERGTEAFF. The CDR3 DNA follows: TGTGCCAGCAACAGGGAGAGGGGGACTGAAGCTTTCTTT. Combining the CDR3 with reference TRBV2 and TRBJ1-1 gives the whole variable domain EPEVTQTPSHQVTQMGQEVILRCVPISNHLYFYWYRQILGQKVEFLVSFYNNEISEKSEIFDDQFSVERPDGSNFTLKIRSTKLEDSAMYFCASNRERGTEAFFGQGTRLTVV.

The rearrangement uses TRBV28 and TRBJ2-7; unclear D gene. V gave up 5 bases and J gave up 3 bases, with 8 bases separating them. Germline-derived CDR1 and CDR2 are MDHEN and SYDVKM. The CDR3 contains 12 residues. This CDR3 is CASSNSLYEQYF. The CDR3 DNA reads as TGTGCCAGCAGTAACAGCCTCTACGAGCAGTACTTC.

V gene TRBV6-5 combines with J gene TRBJ2-2; D is ambiguous. Deletions cut 0 bases from V and 2 bases from J, with 10 bases between. Germline V lookup: CDR1 MNHEY, CDR2 SVGAGI. The CDR3 has 16 residues. CDR3: CASSYSMGDNTGELFF. Here the CDR3 DNA reads TGTGCCAGCAGTTACTCGATGGGCGACAACACCGGGGAGCTGTTTTTT.

V and J are TRBV7-3 and TRBJ2-1, with 13 positions matching TRBD2. This CDR3 has 20 residues. Trimming cost V 2 bases and J 0 bases; bases outside gene matches: 10. Germline V CDR1 and CDR2: SGHTA, FQGTGA. CDR3 in amino acids: CASSLGSGLAGLSSYNEQFF. For the CDR3, the DNA is TGTGCCAGCAGCTTAGGGTCGGGACTAGCGGGATTAAGCTCCTACAATGAGCAGTTCTTC.

This chain joins TRBV28 and TRBJ1-5; unclear D gene. The CDR3 is 14 residues long. V lost 3 bases to trimming and J lost 6 bases, with 12 bases between them. CDR1 MDHEN and CDR2 SYDVKM come from the germline V gene. In DNA form, the CDR3 reads TGTGCCAGCAGTTTTTCTACTCGAAGTCAGCCCCAGCATTTT. The encoded protein is CASSFSTRSQPQHF.

On this clone: Different DNA sequences within this sample yield the same CDR3. This chain connects TRBV28 to TRBJ2-2, with D unresolved. The V end was cut by 2 bases, the J end by 7 bases, with 5 bases between. This CDR3 comprises 12 residues. Per germline, CDR1 MDHEN and CDR2 SYDVKM. The CDR3 nucleotides are TGTGCCAGCAGTTTAAGTAGCGGGGAGCTGTTTTTT. The encoded protein is CASSLSSGELFF.

This chain links TRBV11-2 with TRBJ2-4; 10 bases match TRBD2. The CDR3 loop spans 17 amino acids. CDR1 is SGHAT, CDR2 FQNNGV, per germline. The ends lost 1 base at V and 2 bases at J; junction bases unmatched: 5. The CDR3 region is CASSLGAGGGTKNIQYF. The CDR3 nucleotides read TGTGCCAGCAGCTTAGGAGCGGGAGGGGGAACCAAAAACATTCAGTACTTC.

This rearrangement joins TRBV3-1 (or the pseudogene TRBV3-2) to TRBJ2-1; D may be TRBD1 (6 bases). Germline-derived CDR1 and CDR2 are LGHDT and YNNKEL (reference sequence). V was cut by 5 bases and J by 5 bases, with 19 bases left in between. The length of the CDR3 is 16 residues. The CDR3 nucleotides are TGTGCCAGCAGCTTAATCGGGACAAGGAAGGACAATGAGCAGTTCTTC. Its protein is CASSLIGTRKDNEQFF.

The V call is TRBV7-9, the J call TRBJ2-7; 8 bases fit TRBD2. Per the germline V gene, CDR1 is SEHNR and CDR2 is FQNEAQ (reference sequence). This CDR3 is built from 15 residues. V was pared by 4 bases and J by 0 bases, with 5 bases of the junction left unmatched. CDR3 nucleotide sequence: TGTGCCAGCAGCTCCACGAGCGGGAGCTCCTACGAGCAGTACTTC. Translated: CASSSTSGSSYEQYF.

The chain carries TRBV28 and TRBJ2-7, with 7 bases identical to TRBD1. With V trimmed by 5 bases and J by 4 bases, 8 bases remained unmatched. CDR1 and CDR2 from the germline V gene are MDHEN and SYDVKM. The CDR3 is 14 amino acids. The CDR3 protein is CASSGVGTAYEQYF. The CDR3 region has the DNA TGTGCCAGCAGTGGGGTCGGGACAGCTTACGAGCAGTACTTC.

The V gene is TRBV7-2, the J gene TRBJ2-1, with D unclear. CDR1 is SGHTA, CDR2 FQGNSA, per germline. CDR3 size: 12 residues. V dropped 3 bases and J dropped 8 bases, with 8 bases sitting between them. The CDR3 nucleotides are TGTGCCAGCAGCTTCAGTCCCCATGAGCAGTTCTTC. Amino acid sequence: CASSFSPHEQFF.

The gene calls are TRBV5-1 and TRBJ1-1; the match to TRBD1 covers 10 bases. Per the germline V gene, CDR1 is SGHRS and CDR2 is YFSETQ. V lost 7 bases to trimming and J lost 0 bases; unmatched junction nucleotides: 3. The CDR3 extends over 14 amino acids. The CDR3 DNA reads as TGCGCCAGCCGGGGACAGGGGATGAACACTGAAGCTTTCTTT. Its translation is CASRGQGMNTEAFF.

The gene calls are TRBV7-9 and TRBJ2-5, with TRBD1 as a possible D gene (6 bases). Germline CDR1 is SEHNR and CDR2 is FQNEAQ (reference sequence). The length of the CDR3 is 15 residues. Between the trimmed V and J ends, which lost 1 base and 4 bases, there was a span of 13 bases. CDR3 in amino acids: CASSLGRGQGETQYF. The DNA for the CDR3 is TGTGCCAGCAGCTTAGGCAGGGGTCAGGGAGAGACCCAGTACTTC. Variable domain in full (rest from reference TRBV7-9 and TRBJ2-5): DTGVSQNPRHKITKRGQNVTFRCDPISEHNRLYWYRQTLGQGPEFLTYFQNEAQLEKSRLLSDRFSAERPKGSFSTLEIQRTEQGDSAMYLCASSLGRGQGETQYFGPGTRLLVL.

The chain carries TRBV28 and TRBJ1-1; TRBD1 is a possible D gene (6 bases). CDR3 size: 13 residues. With 8 bases removed from V and 3 bases from J, the gap between germline ends came to 13 bases. The germline V gene encodes CDR1 MDHEN and CDR2 SYDVKM. CDR3: CASRIGGDTEAFF. The DNA of the CDR3 is TGTGCCAGCCGGATAGGGGGAGACACTGAAGCTTTCTTT.

CDR3 amino acids: CASSLVKGAGEQYF. CDR3 coding DNA: TGTGCCAGCAGCTTGGTAAAGGGGGCGGGGGAGCAGTACTTC. The chain recombines TRBV7-2 with TRBJ2-7, with D tentatively TRBD1 (7 bases). This CDR3 has 14 amino acids. Trimming shortened V by 3 bases and J by 7 bases, and 16 bases separated the two germline ends. Germline lookup yields CDR1 SGHTA and CDR2 FQGNSA.

This chain uses TRBV19 with TRBJ2-1; 10 bases are a match to TRBD2. The CDR3 sequence is 21 residues long. Germline loops: CDR1 LNHDA, CDR2 SQIVND (reference sequence). The ends lost 3 bases at V and 3 bases at J; junction bases unmatched: 20. The CDR3 is CASSIWASGSLGQERYNEQFF. The DNA of the CDR3 is TGTGCCAGTAGTATCTGGGCTAGCGGGAGCCTAGGGCAGGAGCGCTACAATGAGCAGTTCTTC.

To note about this clone: A read error may produce the germline difference seen at one junction end. The V and J genes are TRBV7-3 and TRBJ2-1; 9 bases map to TRBD1. This CDR3 spans 18 amino acids. Germline V lookup: CDR1 SGHTA, CDR2 FQGTGA. CDR3 nucleotide sequence: TGTGCCAGCAGCTCGGACAGGGGAGGGGGACTATCGTACAGTGAGCAGTTCTTC. It is translated as CASSSDRGGGLSYSEQFF.

The V and J genes are TRBV7-8 and TRBJ2-7; 7 nucleotides match TRBD1. Germline trimming cut 3 bases from V and 2 bases from J; bases unmatched to any gene: 4. The CDR3 runs to 14 residues. Germline loops: CDR1 SGHVS, CDR2 FQNEAQ. DNA for the CDR3: TGTGCCAGCAGCTTGGGCAGGGGGACCTACGAGCAGTACTTC. The encoded protein is CASSLGRGTYEQYF.

V is TRBV6-5 and J is TRBJ2-1; D is ambiguous. The germline V and J ends were trimmed by 8 bases and 8 bases, with 10 bases remaining between them. Germline CDR1 and CDR2: MNHEY and SVGAGI. This CDR3 spans 11 amino acids. This chain's CDR3 is CASAHAHEQFF. The CDR3 DNA reads as TGTGCCAGCGCACACGCCCATGAGCAGTTCTTC.

This sequence joins TRBV29-1 and TRBJ2-7, with 7 bases matching TRBD2. V trimming: 6 bases; J trimming: 7 bases; junction bases outside the gene matches: 12. The CDR3 runs to 13 residues. Germline V CDR1 and CDR2: SQVTM, ANQGSEA. The CDR3 protein is CSVLREGMGEQYF. The CDR3, as DNA: TGCAGCGTGCTAAGGGAGGGGATGGGTGAGCAGTACTTC.

V and J are TRBV7-3 and TRBJ2-3, with 9 positions matching TRBD1. Germline CDR1 is SGHTA and CDR2 is FQGTGA. This CDR3 contains 15 residues. J was trimmed by 0 bases and V by 5 bases; bases with no gene match: 3. Here the CDR3 DNA reads TGTGCCAGCAGCGCCGACAGGGGGAGCACAGATACGCAGTATTTT. Translation: CASSADRGSTDTQYF.

This chain uses TRBV6-5 with TRBJ1-5; D uncertain. The length of the CDR3 is 14 residues. Trimming cost V 6 bases and J 0 bases, with 9 bases left between them. The germline V gene encodes CDR1 MNHEY and CDR2 SVGAGI. CDR3 protein: CASRAGYSNQPQHF. DNA of the CDR3: TGTGCCAGCAGAGCGGGGTATAGCAATCAGCCCCAGCATTTT.

A few counts support this clone. The J gene is TRBJ1-4, the V gene TRBV4-1; 9 positions match TRBD1. Germline V gene sequence: CDR1 MGHRA, CDR2 YSYEKL. CDR3 size: 15 residues. V shed 1 base, J shed 5 bases, and the junction held 2 bases outside the gene matches. The CDR3 reads CASSQVGTGNEKLFF. The CDR3 DNA is TGCGCCAGCAGCCAAGTAGGGACAGGGAATGAAAAACTGTTTTTT.

The rearrangement uses TRBV28 and TRBJ2-5, with D uncertain. The CDR3 contains 16 residues. Trimming stripped 6 bases from V and 2 bases from J, with 19 bases between. Germline loops: CDR1 MDHEN, CDR2 SYDVKM. The CDR3: CASSPPLDLHQETQYF. The CDR3 nucleotides read TGTGCCAGCAGCCCCCCTCTCGACTTGCATCAAGAGACCCAGTACTTC.

J is TRBJ2-1 and V is TRBV9; D may be TRBD2 (6 bases). Germline-derived CDR1 and CDR2 are SGDLS and YYNGEE. The CDR3 length is 16 residues. V was cut by 0 bases and J by 2 bases, with 12 bases left in between. The CDR3 reads CASSVELARPYNEQFF. Written as DNA, the CDR3 is TGTGCCAGCAGCGTAGAGCTAGCGAGGCCCTACAATGAGCAGTTCTTC.

The chain recombines TRBV2 with TRBJ1-2, with D uncertain. The CDR3 totals 14 residues. Germline loops: CDR1 SNHLY, CDR2 FYNNEI. Trimming left V 4 bases short and J 3 bases short, with 12 bases between. CDR3 in DNA: TGTGCCAGCAGTGCAATAACAGTTGACTATGGCTACACCTTC. As protein: CASSAITVDYGYTF.

The V gene is TRBV29-1, the J gene TRBJ1-2; no reliable D call. Germline lookup yields CDR1 SQVTM and CDR2 ANQGSEA. The V end was cut by 2 bases, the J end by 0 bases, with 4 bases between. CDR3 length: 12 residues. The CDR3 here is CSVERSNYGYTF. In DNA form, the CDR3 reads TGCAGCGTTGAACGGTCTAACTATGGCTACACCTTC.

This clone was found once. V gene TRBV4-1 combines with J gene TRBJ1-2, with TRBD1 identical over 7 bases. The CDR3 is 16 residues long. Germline loops: CDR1 MGHRA, CDR2 YSYEKL. V was clipped by 1 base and J by 0 bases; unmatched bases: 5. Here the CDR3 reads CASSQGGTGANYGYTF. DNA for the CDR3: TGCGCCAGCAGCCAAGGTGGTACAGGGGCTAACTATGGCTACACCTTC.

This clone was counted a few times. The chain carries TRBV10-1 and TRBJ2-7, with 9 positions matching TRBD2. There are 15 residues in the CDR3. V shed 2 bases and J 3 bases; nucleotides not matched to a gene: 5. Germline lookup yields CDR1 WNHNN and CDR2 SYGVQD (reference sequence). CDR3 bases: TGCGCCAGCAGTGAGGGGGCGGGAGGGAACTACGAGCAGTACTTC. Translated, it gives CASSEGAGGNYEQYF.

The genes are TRBV12-3 or TRBV12-4 and TRBJ1-2; D gene ambiguous. This CDR3 comprises 13 residues. The germline V and J ends were trimmed by 1 base and 8 bases, with 11 bases remaining between them. The CDR3 region is CASSLVRVLGYTF. In nucleotides, the CDR3 is TGTGCCAGCAGTTTAGTCCGGGTTTTGGGCTACACCTTC.

There are a few counts of this clone. This sequence joins TRBV18 and TRBJ2-7; 7 nucleotides match TRBD1. The CDR3 is 14 residues long. The V gene's germline CDR1 is KGHSH and CDR2 LQKENI. V shed 0 bases and J 10 bases; nucleotides not matched to a gene: 9. CDR3 sequence reads: CASSPPGQSRVQYF. The CDR3 DNA is TGTGCCAGCTCACCACCGGGACAGAGCCGGGTACAGTACTTC.